These 10 T cell receptor beta chains came from one sample sequenced in a study of technical replicates of blood from a few donors. Data came from immunoSEQ multiplex PCR; TCRdb stores just in-frame clones and leaves some out. The sample carries under 85,000 clones, 95% to 97% recorded once. The sequenced material came from T cells isolated from PBMCs. These receptor sequences come from a human donor in good health.

CDR3 sequence (DNA): TGTGCCAGCCAAACCATGAAAGGACAGGCCTGGGGCACAGATACGCAGTATTTT. This codes for CASQTMKGQAWGTDTQYF. The chain combines TRBV18 with TRBJ2-3; 7 bases map to TRBD1. V was clipped by 8 bases and J by 1 base; unmatched bases: 18. The CDR3 covers 18 residues. Germline V CDR1 and CDR2: KGHSH, LQKENI.

The gene calls are TRBV13 and TRBJ2-1; 11 nucleotides match TRBD1. The length of the CDR3 is 17 residues. V was clipped by 5 bases and J by 5 bases; unmatched bases: 11. CDR1 and CDR2 (germline): PRHDT, FYEKMQ (reference sequence). The CDR3 spells CASSRLSRDRGNNEQFF. The CDR3 region has the DNA TGTGCCAGCAGCCGATTAAGTCGGGACAGGGGGAACAATGAGCAGTTCTTC.

This chain links TRBV7-6 with TRBJ1-3; 9 nucleotides match TRBD1. V lost 2 bases, J lost 4 bases, and 3 bases stayed unmatched. This CDR3 has 15 amino acids. Germline CDR1 is SGHVS and CDR2 is FNYEAQ. The CDR3 coding sequence is TGTGCCAGCAGCTTAAACAGGGGGCCCGGAAACACCATATATTTT. Its translation: CASSLNRGPGNTIYF. Full variable domain (outside the CDR3, taken from reference TRBV7-6 and TRBJ1-3): GAGVSQSPRYKVTKRGQDVALRCDPISGHVSLYWYRQALGQGPEFLTYFNYEAQQDKSGLPNDRFSAERPEGSISTLTIQRTEQRDSAMYRCASSLNRGPGNTIYFGEGSWLTVV.

V gene TRBV2 combines with J gene TRBJ2-7, with 10 bases that match TRBD2. Germline CDR1 is SNHLY and CDR2 is FYNNEI. The CDR3 sequence is 14 residues long. After removal of 6 bases from V and 8 bases from J, the junction contained 10 bases not matched to a gene. Here the CDR3 DNA reads TGTGCCAGCAGCCCTACTAGCGGGGTGAAGAAGCAGTACTTC. Translated, it gives CASSPTSGVKKQYF.

This chain links TRBV2 with TRBJ2-2; D unclear. Per germline, CDR1 SNHLY and CDR2 FYNNEI. The length of the CDR3 is 12 residues. V lost 4 bases, J lost 5 bases, and 5 bases lay in between. The CDR3 here is CASSAVTGELFF. CDR3 DNA: TGTGCCAGCAGTGCAGTGACCGGGGAGCTGTTTTTT.

V and J are TRBV18 and TRBJ2-7; TRBD1 matches at 8 bases. Germline CDR1 reads KGHSH; CDR2 reads LQKENI. With V trimmed by 3 bases and J by 4 bases, 2 bases remained unmatched. The length of the CDR3 is 13 residues. The CDR3 spells CASSPTGAYEQYF. CDR3 sequence (DNA): TGTGCCAGCTCACCGACAGGGGCTTACGAGCAGTACTTC.

V and J are TRBV15 and TRBJ1-6; D might be TRBD1 (6 bases). Between the trimmed V and J ends, which lost 8 bases and 7 bases, there was a span of 9 bases. Germline loops: CDR1 LNHNV, CDR2 YYDKDF (reference sequence). This CDR3 is 12 amino acids long. CDR3 sequence: CATGTPNSPLHF. CDR3 in DNA: TGTGCCACCGGGACACCCAATTCACCCCTCCACTTT.

The chain combines TRBV4-1 with TRBJ1-5, with D possibly matching TRBD1 (6 bases). CDR3 length equals 16 residues. Trimming took 0 bases from V and 2 from J, leaving 11 bases between them. Germline V gene sequence: CDR1 MGHRA, CDR2 YSYEKL. CDR3 sequence reads: CASSQDGRGGNQPQHF. CDR3 nucleotides: TGCGCCAGCAGCCAAGACGGCAGGGGAGGCAATCAGCCCCAGCATTTT.

This sequence joins TRBV5-6 and TRBJ1-2; possible D gene TRBD1, 6 bases. This CDR3 is built from 16 residues. CDR1 is SGHDT and CDR2 is YYEEEE in the germline V gene. V was shortened by 4 bases and J by 3 bases, with 19 bases between the two germline ends. The CDR3 nucleotides are TGTGCCAGCAGCCAGCGCCTTGGGGGGGCACACTATGGCTACACCTTC. Amino acids: CASSQRLGGAHYGYTF.

The chain employs TRBV5-6 and TRBJ1-1, with unresolved D. This CDR3 has 16 amino acids. CDR1 is SGHDT, CDR2 YYEEEE, per germline. Trimming stripped 0 bases from V and 1 base from J, with 13 bases between. The CDR3 loop is CASSLAVGRPNTEAFF. CDR3 nucleotides: TGTGCCAGCAGCTTGGCCGTGGGCAGGCCGAACACTGAAGCTTTCTTT.